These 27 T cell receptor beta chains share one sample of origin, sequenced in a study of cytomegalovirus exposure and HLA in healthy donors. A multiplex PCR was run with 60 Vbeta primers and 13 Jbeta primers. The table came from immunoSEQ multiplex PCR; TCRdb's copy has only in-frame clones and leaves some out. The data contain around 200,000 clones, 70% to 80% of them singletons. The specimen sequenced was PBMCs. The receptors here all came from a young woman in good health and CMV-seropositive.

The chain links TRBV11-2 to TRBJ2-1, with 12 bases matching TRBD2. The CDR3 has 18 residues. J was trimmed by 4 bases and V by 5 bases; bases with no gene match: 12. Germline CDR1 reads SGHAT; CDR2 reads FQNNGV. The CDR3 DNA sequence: TGTGCCAGCAGCACCGGACTAGCGGGACCCGCTATTTACAATGAGCAGTTCTTC. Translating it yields CASSTGLAGPAIYNEQFF. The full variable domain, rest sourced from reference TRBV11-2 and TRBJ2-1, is EAGVAQSPRYKIIEKRQSVAFWCNPISGHATLYWYQQILGQGPKLLIQFQNNGVVDDSQLPKDRFSAERLKGVDSTLKIQPAKLEDSAVYLCASSTGLAGPAIYNEQFFGPGTRLTVL.

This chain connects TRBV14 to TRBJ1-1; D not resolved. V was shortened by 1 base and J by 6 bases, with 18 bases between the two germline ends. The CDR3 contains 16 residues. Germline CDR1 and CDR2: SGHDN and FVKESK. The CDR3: CASSQVTRGWRAEAFF. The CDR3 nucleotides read TGTGCCAGCAGCCAAGTAACCCGAGGATGGAGAGCTGAAGCTTTCTTT. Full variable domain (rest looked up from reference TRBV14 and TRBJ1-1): EAGVTQFPSHSVIEKGQTVTLRCDPISGHDNLYWYRRVMGKEIKFLLHFVKESKQDESGMPNNRFLAERTGGTYSTLKVQPAELEDSGVYFCASSQVTRGWRAEAFFGQGTRLTVV.

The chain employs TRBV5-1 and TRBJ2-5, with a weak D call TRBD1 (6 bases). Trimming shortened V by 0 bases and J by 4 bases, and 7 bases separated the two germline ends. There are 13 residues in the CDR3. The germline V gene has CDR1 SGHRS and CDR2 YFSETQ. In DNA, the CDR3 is TGCGCCAGCAGCTTGGACAGGGTAGAGACCCAGTACTTC. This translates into CASSLDRVETQYF. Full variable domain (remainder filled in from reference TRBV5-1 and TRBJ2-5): KAGVTQTPRYLIKTRGQQVTLSCSPISGHRSVSWYQQTPGQGLQFLFEYFSETQRNKGNFPGRFSGRQFSNSRSEMNVSTLELGDSALYLCASSLDRVETQYFGPGTRLLVL.

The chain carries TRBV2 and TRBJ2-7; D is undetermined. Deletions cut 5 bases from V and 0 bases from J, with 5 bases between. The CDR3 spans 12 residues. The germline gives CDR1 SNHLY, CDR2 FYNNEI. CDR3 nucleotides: TGTGCCAGCAGTTCAGACTCCTACGAGCAGTACTTC. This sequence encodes CASSSDSYEQYF.

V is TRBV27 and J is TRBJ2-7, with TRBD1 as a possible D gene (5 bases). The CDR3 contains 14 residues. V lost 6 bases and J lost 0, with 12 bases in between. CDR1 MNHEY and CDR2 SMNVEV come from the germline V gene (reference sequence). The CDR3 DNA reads TGTGCCAGCAGACCCACAGGAACCTCCTACGAGCAGTACTTC. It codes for CASRPTGTSYEQYF.

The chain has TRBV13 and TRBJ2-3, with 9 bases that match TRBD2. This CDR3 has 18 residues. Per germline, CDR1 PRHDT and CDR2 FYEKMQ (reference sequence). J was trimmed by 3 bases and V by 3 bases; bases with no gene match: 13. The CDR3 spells CASSLIQGGGGATDTQYF. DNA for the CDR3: TGTGCCAGCAGCTTGATTCAAGGAGGCGGGGGGGCTACAGATACGCAGTATTTT.

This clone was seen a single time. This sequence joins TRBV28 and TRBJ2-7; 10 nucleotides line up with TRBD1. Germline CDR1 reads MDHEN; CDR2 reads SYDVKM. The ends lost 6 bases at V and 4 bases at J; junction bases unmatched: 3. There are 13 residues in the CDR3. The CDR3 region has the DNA TGTGCCAGCAGGCCGGGACAGGGGTACGAGCAGTACTTC. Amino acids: CASRPGQGYEQYF. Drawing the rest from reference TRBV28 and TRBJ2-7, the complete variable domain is DVKVTQSSRYLVKRTGEKVFLECVQDMDHENMFWYRQDPGLGLRLIYFSYDVKMKEKGDIPEGYSVSREKKERFSLILESASTNQTSMYLCASRPGQGYEQYFGPGTRLTVT.

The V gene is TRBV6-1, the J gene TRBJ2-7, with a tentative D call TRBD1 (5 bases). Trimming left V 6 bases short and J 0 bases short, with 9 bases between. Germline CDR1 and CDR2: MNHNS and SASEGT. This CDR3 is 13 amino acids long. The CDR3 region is CASRDTSSYEQYF. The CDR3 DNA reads TGTGCCAGCAGGGACACCAGCTCCTACGAGCAGTACTTC.

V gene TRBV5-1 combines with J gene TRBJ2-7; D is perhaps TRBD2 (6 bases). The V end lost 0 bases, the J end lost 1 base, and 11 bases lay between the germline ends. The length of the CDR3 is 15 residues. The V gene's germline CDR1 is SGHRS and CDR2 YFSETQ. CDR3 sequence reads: CASSLASLASYEQYF. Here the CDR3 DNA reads TGCGCCAGCAGCTTGGCCAGCCTAGCGTCCTACGAGCAGTACTTC.

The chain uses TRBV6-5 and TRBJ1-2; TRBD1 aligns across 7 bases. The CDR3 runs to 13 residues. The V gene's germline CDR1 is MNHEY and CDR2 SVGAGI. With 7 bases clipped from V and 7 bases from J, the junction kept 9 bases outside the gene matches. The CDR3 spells CASIDTGAGGYTF. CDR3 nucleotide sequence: TGTGCCAGCATCGATACAGGGGCTGGTGGCTACACCTTC.

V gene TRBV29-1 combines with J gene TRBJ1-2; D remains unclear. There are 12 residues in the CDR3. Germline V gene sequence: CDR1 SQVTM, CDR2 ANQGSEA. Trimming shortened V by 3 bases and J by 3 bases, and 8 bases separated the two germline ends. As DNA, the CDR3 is TGCAGCGTTGATAACCAGGACTATGGCTACACCTTC. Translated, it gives CSVDNQDYGYTF.

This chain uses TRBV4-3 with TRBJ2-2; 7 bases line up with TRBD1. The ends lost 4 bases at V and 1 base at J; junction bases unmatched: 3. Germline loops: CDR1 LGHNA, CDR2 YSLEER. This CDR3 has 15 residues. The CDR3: CASSPGQMNTGELFF. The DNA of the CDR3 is TGCGCCAGCAGCCCGGGACAGATGAACACCGGGGAGCTGTTTTTT.

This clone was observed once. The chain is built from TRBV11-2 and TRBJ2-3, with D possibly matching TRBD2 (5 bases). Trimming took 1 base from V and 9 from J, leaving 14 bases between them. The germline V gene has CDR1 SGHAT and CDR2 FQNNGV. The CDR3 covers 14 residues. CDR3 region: CASSLAGRAKTQYF. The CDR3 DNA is TGTGCCAGCAGCTTAGCCGGGCGGGCTAAAACGCAGTATTTT.

In nucleotides, the CDR3 is TGTGCCAGCAGCGTAGGGACAGGGGACCATCAGCCCCAGCATTTT. This sequence encodes CASSVGTGDHQPQHF. The chain couples TRBV9 to TRBJ1-5; 9 bases fit TRBD1. Germline loops: CDR1 SGDLS, CDR2 YYNGEE. The CDR3 is made up of 15 amino acids. Trimming at V came to 0 bases and at J to 5 bases, leaving 3 bases not matched to a gene.

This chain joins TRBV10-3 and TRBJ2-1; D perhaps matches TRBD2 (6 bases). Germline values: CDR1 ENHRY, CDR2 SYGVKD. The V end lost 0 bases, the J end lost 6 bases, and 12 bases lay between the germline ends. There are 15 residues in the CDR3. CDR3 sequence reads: CAISESGGGVNEQFF. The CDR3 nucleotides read TGTGCCATCAGTGAGTCCGGGGGAGGAGTCAATGAGCAGTTCTTC.

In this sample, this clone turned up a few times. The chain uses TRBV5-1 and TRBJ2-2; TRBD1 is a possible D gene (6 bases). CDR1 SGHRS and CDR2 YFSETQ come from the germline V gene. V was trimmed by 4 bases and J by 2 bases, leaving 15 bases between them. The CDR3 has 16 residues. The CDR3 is CASSPTGTGNTGELFF. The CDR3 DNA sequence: TGCGCCAGCAGCCCAACAGGGACGGGAAACACCGGGGAGCTGTTTTTT.

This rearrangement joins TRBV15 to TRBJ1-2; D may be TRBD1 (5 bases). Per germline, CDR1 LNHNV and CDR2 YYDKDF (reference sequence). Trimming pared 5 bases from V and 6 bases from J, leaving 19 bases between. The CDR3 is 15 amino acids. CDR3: CATSLREGNIDGYTF. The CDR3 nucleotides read TGTGCCACCAGCCTCCGGGAGGGGAATATCGATGGCTACACCTTC.

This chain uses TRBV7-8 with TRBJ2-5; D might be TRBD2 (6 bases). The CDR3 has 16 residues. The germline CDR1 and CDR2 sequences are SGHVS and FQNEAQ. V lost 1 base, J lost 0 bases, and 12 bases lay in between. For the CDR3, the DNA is TGTGCCAGCAGCTTAGTGTTAGCGGTGTACCAAGAGACCCAGTACTTC. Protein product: CASSLVLAVYQETQYF. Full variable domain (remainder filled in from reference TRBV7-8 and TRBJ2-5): GAGVSQSPRYKVAKRGQDVALRCDPISGHVSLFWYQQALGQGPEFLTYFQNEAQLDKSGLPSDRFFAERPEGSVSTLKIQRTQQEDSAVYLCASSLVLAVYQETQYFGPGTRLLVL.

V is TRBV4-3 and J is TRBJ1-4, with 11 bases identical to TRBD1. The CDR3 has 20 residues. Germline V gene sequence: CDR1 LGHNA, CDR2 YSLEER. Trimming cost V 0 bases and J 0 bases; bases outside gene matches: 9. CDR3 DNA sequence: TGCGCCAGCAGCCAAGATCCACCGGGACAGGGGGTGGCAACTAATGAAAAACTGTTTTTT. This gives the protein CASSQDPPGQGVATNEKLFF.

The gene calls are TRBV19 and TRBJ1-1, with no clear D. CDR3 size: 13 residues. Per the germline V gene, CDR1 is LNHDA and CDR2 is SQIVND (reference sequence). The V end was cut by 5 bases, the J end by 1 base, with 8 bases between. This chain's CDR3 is CASSFGRNTEAFF. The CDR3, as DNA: TGTGCCAGTAGTTTTGGGAGGAACACTGAAGCTTTCTTT.

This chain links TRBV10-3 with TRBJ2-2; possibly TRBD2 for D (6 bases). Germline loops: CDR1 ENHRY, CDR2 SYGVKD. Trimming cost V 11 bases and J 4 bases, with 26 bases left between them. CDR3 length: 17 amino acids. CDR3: CACGVKFSGEATGELFF. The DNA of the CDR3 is TGTGCCTGCGGGGTAAAGTTCAGCGGTGAAGCCACCGGGGAGCTGTTTTTT.

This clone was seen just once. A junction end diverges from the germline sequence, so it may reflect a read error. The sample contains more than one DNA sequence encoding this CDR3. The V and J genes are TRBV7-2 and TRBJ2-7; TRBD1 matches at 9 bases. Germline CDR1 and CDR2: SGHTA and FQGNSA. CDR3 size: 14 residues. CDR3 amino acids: CASSLGQGLYEQYF. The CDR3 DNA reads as TGTGCCAGCAGTTTAGGACAGGGGCTCTACGAGCAGTACTTC. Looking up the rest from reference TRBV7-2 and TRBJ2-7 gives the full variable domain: GAGVSQSPSNKVTEKGKDVELRCDPISGHTALYWYRQSLGQGLEFLIYFQGNSAPDKSGLPSDRFSAERTGGSVSTLTIQRTQQEDSAVYLCASSLGQGLYEQYFGPGTRLTVT.

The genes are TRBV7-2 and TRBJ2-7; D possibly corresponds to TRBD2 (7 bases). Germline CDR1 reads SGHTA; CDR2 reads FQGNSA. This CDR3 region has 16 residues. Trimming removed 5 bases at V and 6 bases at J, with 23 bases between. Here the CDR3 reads CASSRGAGAALGEQYF. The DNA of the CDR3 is TGTGCCAGCAGCCGGGGGGCGGGGGCGGCCCTCGGCGAGCAGTACTTC.

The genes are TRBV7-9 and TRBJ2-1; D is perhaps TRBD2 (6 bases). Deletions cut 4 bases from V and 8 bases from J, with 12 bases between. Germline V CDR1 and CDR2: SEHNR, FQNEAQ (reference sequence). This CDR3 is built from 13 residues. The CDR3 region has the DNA TGTGCCAGCAGCTCCCGGGGGAGTCATGAGCAGTTCTTC. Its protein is CASSSRGSHEQFF.

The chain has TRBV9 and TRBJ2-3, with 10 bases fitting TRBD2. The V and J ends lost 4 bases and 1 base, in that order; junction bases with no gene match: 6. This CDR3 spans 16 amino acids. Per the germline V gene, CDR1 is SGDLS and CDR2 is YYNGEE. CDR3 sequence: CASSPIGTSGTDTQYF. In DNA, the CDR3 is TGTGCCAGCAGCCCGATCGGGACTAGCGGCACAGATACGCAGTATTTT.

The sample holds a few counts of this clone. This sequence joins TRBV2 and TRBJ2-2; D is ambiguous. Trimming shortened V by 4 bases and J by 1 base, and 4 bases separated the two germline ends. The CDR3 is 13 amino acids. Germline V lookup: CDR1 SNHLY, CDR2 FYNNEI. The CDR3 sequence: CASSGENTGELFF. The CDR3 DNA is TGTGCCAGCAGTGGCGAGAACACCGGGGAGCTGTTTTTT.

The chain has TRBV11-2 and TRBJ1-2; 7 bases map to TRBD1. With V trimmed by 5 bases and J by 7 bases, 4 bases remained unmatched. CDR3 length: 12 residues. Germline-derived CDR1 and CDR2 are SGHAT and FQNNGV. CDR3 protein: CASSIGTVGYTF. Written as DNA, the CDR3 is TGTGCCAGCAGCATAGGGACAGTTGGCTACACCTTC.